Given below is one T cell receptor (beta chain) in context. Method: immunoSEQ multiplex PCR; TCRdb's copy keeps in-frame clones and lacks some. The table lists 45,000 to 60,000 clones, 80% to 85% of them singletons. This CDR3 spans 15 amino acids. Germline-derived CDR1 and CDR2 are SNHLY and FYNNEI. The V end lost 1 base, the J end lost 8 bases, and 17 bases lay between the germline ends. The record originates from a study of blood T cell repertoires in COVID-19. Study-level information: Sources were T cells, B-cell-depleted T cells, or PBMCs; the material itself was cDNA or gDNA.

Specimen: peripheral blood. The chain carries TRBV2 and TRBJ1-2, with D tentatively TRBD1 (5 bases). This TCR derives from a woman in her sixties or seventies with acute or convalescent COVID-19. DNA of the CDR3: TGTGCCAGCAGTGAAGAATTTGGGCAGGGCTACGGCTACACCTTC. It is translated as CASSEEFGQGYGYTF.